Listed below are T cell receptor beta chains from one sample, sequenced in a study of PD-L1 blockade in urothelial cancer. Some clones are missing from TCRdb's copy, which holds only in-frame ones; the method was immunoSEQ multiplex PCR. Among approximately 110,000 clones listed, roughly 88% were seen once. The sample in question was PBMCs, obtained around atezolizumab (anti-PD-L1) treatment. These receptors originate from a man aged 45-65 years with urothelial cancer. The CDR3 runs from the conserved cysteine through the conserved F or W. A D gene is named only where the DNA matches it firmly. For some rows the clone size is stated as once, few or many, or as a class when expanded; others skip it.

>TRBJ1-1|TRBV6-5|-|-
CASSRTANTEAFF
TGTGCCAGCAGCCGGACTGCGAACACTGAAGCTTTCTTT
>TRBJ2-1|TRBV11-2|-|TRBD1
CASRPTGDNEQFF
TGTGCCAGCAGACCCACAGGGGACAATGAGCAGTTCTTC
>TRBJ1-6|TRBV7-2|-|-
CASSSSLALHF
TGTGCCAGCAGCTCCTCCTTAGCCCTCCACTTT
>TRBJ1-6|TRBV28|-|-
CASSPLRGVSNSPLHF
TGTGCCAGCAGTCCGCTGCGGGGTGTCTCTAATTCACCCCTCCACTTT
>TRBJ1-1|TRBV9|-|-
CASSTGGAFGTEAFF
TGTGCCAGCAGCACGGGGGGGGCGTTCGGCACTGAAGCTTTCTTT
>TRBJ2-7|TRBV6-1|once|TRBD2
CASSEKFWTSGGTYEQYF
TGTGCCAGCAGTGAAAAGTTTTGGACTAGCGGCGGGACCTACGAGCAGTACTTC
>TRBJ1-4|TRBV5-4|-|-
CASSYGEKLFF
TGTGCCAGCAGCTACGGTGAAAAACTGTTTTTT
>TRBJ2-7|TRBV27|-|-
CASSLKPPLPYEQYF
TGTGCCAGCAGTTTAAAGCCCCCTCTCCCCTACGAGCAGTACTTC
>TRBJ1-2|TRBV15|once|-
CATSRGRIEGYTF
TGTGCCACCAGCAGAGGCAGGATAGAAGGCTACACCTTC
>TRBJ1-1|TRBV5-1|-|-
CASSLAPGMNTEAFF
TGCGCCAGCAGCTTGGCCCCAGGGATGAACACTGAAGCTTTCTTT
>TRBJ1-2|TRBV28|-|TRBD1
CAARTGGKPRVGYTF
TGTGCCGCCAGGACAGGGGGCAAACCAAGGGTTGGCTACACCTTC
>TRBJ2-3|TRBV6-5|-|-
CASRRQATSTDTQYF
TGTGCCAGCAGAAGACAGGCGACCAGCACAGATACGCAGTATTTT
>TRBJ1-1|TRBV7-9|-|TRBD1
CASSGQGGTEAFF
TGTGCCAGCAGCGGACAGGGAGGCACTGAAGCTTTCTTT
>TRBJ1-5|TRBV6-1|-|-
CASSEGVGGQPQHF
TGTGCCAGCAGTGAGGGGGTGGGGGGTCAGCCCCAGCATTTT
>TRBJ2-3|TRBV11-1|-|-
CASSLVDITDTQYF
TGTGCCAGCAGCTTAGTGGACATCACAGATACGCAGTATTTT
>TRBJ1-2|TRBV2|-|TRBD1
CASLQAGGTGGYTF
TGTGCCAGCCTCCAGGCAGGGGGCACTGGAGGCTACACCTTC
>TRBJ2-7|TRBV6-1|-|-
CASSTSGVYEQYF
TGTGCCAGCAGCACGTCAGGGGTGTACGAGCAGTACTTC
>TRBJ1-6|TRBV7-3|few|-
CASSLGRDSPLHF
TGTGCCAGCAGCTTAGGGCGGGATTCACCCCTCCACTTT
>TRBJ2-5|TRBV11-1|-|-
CASSLGTGRTQYF
TGTGCCAGCAGCTTAGGTACAGGTCGGACCCAGTACTTC
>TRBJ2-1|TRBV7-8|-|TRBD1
CASSASDRGWVNEQFF
TGTGCCAGCAGCGCCAGTGACAGGGGTTGGGTGAATGAGCAGTTCTTC
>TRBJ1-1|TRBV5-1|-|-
CASSSLDKNTEAFF
TGCGCCAGCAGCTCCTTGGACAAGAACACTGAAGCTTTCTTT
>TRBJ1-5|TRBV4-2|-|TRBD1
CASSQDQGAPQPQHF
TGTGCCAGCAGCCAAGATCAGGGGGCGCCTCAGCCCCAGCATTTT
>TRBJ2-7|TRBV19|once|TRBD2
CASSIDLRAGGIYEQYF
TGTGCCAGTAGTATAGATCTTAGGGCGGGAGGAATCTACGAGCAGTACTTC
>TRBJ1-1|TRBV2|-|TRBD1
CAIQKGQGVSNTEAFF
TGTGCCATCCAAAAGGGACAGGGCGTCTCGAACACTGAAGCTTTCTTT
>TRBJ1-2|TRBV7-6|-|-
CASSPRPTGGNYGYTF
TGTGCCAGCAGCCCAAGACCGACAGGTGGGAACTATGGCTACACCTTC
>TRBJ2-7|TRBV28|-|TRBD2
CAVANAGGFEQYF
TGTGCCGTGGCGAACGCGGGGGGTTTCGAGCAGTACTTC
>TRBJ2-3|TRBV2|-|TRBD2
CASIPGGTDTQYF
TGTGCCAGCATCCCGGGAGGAACAGATACGCAGTATTTT
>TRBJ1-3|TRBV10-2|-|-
CASSESLFSGNTIYF
TGCGCCAGCAGTGAGTCCCTCTTTTCTGGAAACACCATATATTTT
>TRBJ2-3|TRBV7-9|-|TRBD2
CASRSPGGTQYF
TGTGCCAGCAGATCCCCGGGGGGAACGCAGTATTTT
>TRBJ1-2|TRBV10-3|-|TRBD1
CAISHQSTGNDGYTF
TGTGCCATCAGCCACCAGTCGACAGGGAACGATGGCTACACCTTC
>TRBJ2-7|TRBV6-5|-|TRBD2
CASKPWREKNEQYF
TGTGCCAGCAAACCCTGGCGGGAGAAAAACGAGCAGTACTTC
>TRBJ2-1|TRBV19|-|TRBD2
CASSWTSGLAGEQFF
TGTGCCAGTAGTTGGACTAGCGGCCTTGCGGGTGAGCAGTTCTTC
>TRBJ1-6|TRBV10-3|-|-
CAISEPRSPLHF
TGTGCCATCAGTGAACCGCGATCACCCCTCCACTTT
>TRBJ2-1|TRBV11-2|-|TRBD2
CASSAKLAGENEQFF
TGTGCCAGCAGCGCAAAACTAGCGGGAGAGAATGAGCAGTTCTTC
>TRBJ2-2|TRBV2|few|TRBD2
CASSEALAATGELFF
TGTGCCAGCAGTGAAGCTCTAGCGGCCACCGGGGAGCTGTTTTTT
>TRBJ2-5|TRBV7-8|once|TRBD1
CASSNRDRGETQYF
TGTGCCAGCAGCAACCGGGACAGGGGGGAGACCCAGTACTTC
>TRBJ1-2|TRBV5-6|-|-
CASSQTGGYGYTF
TGTGCCAGCAGCCAAACGGGGGGCTATGGCTACACCTTC
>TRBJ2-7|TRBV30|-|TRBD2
CAWSVRLADEQYF
TGTGCCTGGAGTGTACGGCTAGCGGACGAGCAGTACTTC
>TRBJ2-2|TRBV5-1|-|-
CASSSARGQSGELFF
TGCGCCAGCAGCTCGGCGCGGGGGCAGTCCGGGGAGCTGTTTTTT
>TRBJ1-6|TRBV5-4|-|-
CASGPDRAAGGSPLHF
TGTGCCAGCGGGCCTGACCGGGCCGCCGGGGGTTCACCCCTCCACTTT
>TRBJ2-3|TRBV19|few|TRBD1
CASSRLAGQGLTDTQYF
TGTGCCAGTAGTAGACTTGCTGGACAGGGGCTCACAGATACGCAGTATTTT
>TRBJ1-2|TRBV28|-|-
CASRPGHSNYGYTF
TGTGCCAGCAGGCCGGGACATTCAAACTATGGCTACACCTTC
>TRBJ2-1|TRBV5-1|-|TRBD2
CASSLVWTSGSSYNEQFF
TGCGCCAGCAGCTTGGTTTGGACTAGCGGGAGCTCCTACAATGAGCAGTTCTTC
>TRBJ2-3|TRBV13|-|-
CASSFQTGRDTQYF
TGTGCCAGCAGCTTCCAAACAGGGAGAGATACGCAGTATTTT
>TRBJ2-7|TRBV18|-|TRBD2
CASSPSGLAGAYEQYF
TGTGCCAGCTCACCCTCTGGACTAGCGGGAGCTTACGAGCAGTACTTC
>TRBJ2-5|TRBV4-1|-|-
CASSQVSGRGQETQYF
TGCGCCAGCAGCCAAGTCTCTGGGAGAGGCCAAGAGACCCAGTACTTC
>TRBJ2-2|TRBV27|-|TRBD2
CASRPLAGVSGELFF
TGTGCCAGCAGACCCCTAGCGGGAGTTTCCGGGGAGCTGTTTTTT
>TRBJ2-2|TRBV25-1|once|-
CASSESWPGQDTGELFF
TGTGCCAGCAGTGAATCCTGGCCAGGCCAGGACACCGGGGAGCTGTTTTTT
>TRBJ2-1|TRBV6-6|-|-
CASSYYRATGEQFF
TGTGCCAGCAGTTACTACCGGGCCACGGGGGAGCAGTTCTTC
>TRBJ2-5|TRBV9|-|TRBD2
CASSAGREETQYF
TGTGCCAGCAGCGCCGGGAGGGAAGAGACCCAGTACTTC
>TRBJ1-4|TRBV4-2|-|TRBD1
CASSQRTGGDEKLFF
TGTGCCAGCAGCCAACGGACAGGGGGAGATGAAAAACTGTTTTTT
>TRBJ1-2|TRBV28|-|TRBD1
CASSPPGQGGGYTF
TGTGCCAGCAGTCCCCCGGGACAGGGAGGCGGCTACACCTTC
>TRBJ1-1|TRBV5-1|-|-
CASSLALDSEAFF
TGCGCCAGCAGCTTGGCCCTTGATAGTGAAGCTTTCTTT
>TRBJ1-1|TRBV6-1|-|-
CASSEWGSGYTEAFF
TGTGCCAGCAGTGAATGGGGCAGTGGTTACACTGAAGCTTTCTTT
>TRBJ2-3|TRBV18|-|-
CASSPPSTDTQYF
TGTGCCAGCTCACCACCCTCCACAGATACGCAGTATTTT
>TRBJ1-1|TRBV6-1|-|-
CASSETDDRPTEAFF
TGTGCCAGCAGTGAAACCGACGACAGGCCCACTGAAGCTTTCTTT
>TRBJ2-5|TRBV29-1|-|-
CSVVSDTETQYF
TGCAGCGTTGTTTCGGACACAGAGACCCAGTACTTC